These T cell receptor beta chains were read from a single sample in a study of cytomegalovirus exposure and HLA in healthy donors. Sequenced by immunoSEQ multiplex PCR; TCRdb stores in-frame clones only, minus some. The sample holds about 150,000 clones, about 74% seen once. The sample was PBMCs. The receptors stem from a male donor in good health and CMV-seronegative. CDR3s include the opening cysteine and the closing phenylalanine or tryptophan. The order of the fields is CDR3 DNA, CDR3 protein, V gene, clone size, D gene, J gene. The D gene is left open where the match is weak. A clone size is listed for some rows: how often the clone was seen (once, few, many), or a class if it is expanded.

DNA: TGTGCCAGCAGTTTAGCGGGAGGGCACGAGCAGTACTTC
CDR3: CASSLAGGHEQYF
V: TRBV28
size: .
D: TRBD2
J: TRBJ2-7

DNA: TGTGCCAGCAGTGGGGGGGGAACCGGGGAGCTGTTTTTT
CDR3: CASSGGGTGELFF
V: TRBV6-1
size: .
D: TRBD2
J: TRBJ2-2

DNA: TGTGCCAGCAGTTTGGAGGGAGGGGGAAATTCACCCCTCCACTTT
CDR3: CASSLEGGGNSPLHF
V: TRBV27
size: .
D: .
J: TRBJ1-6

DNA: TGTGCCAGCAGTTTCGTCTGGGGGCAGGGGAACACTGAAGCTTTCTTT
CDR3: CASSFVWGQGNTEAFF
V: TRBV28
size: .
D: .
J: TRBJ1-1

DNA: TGTGCCAGCTCACAAAGGCGGGTAGGGACAGGGACACTAAGCTCCTACAATGAGCAGTTCTTC
CDR3: CASSQRRVGTGTLSSYNEQFF
V: TRBV2
size: .
D: TRBD1
J: TRBJ2-1

DNA: TGCGCCAGCAGCCCCCGGGCAGGGGGCCTCTCCTACGAGCAGTACTTC
CDR3: CASSPRAGGLSYEQYF
V: TRBV4-1
size: few
D: TRBD1
J: TRBJ2-7

DNA: TGTGCCAGTTGTTGGCAGGCCCCCGGGGAGCTGTTTTTT
CDR3: CASCWQAPGELFF
V: TRBV19
size: .
D: .
J: TRBJ2-2

DNA: TGTGCCTGGAGTGCCTCCGGGAGTCAGCCCCAGCATTTT
CDR3: CAWSASGSQPQHF
V: TRBV30
size: .
D: .
J: TRBJ1-5

DNA: TGCGCCAGCAGCCGGACAGGAGAGGGGACTGAAGCTTTCTTT
CDR3: CASSRTGEGTEAFF
V: TRBV5-1
size: .
D: TRBD1
J: TRBJ1-1

DNA: TGCGCCAGCAGCCAAGATCGCGGGACTACAGGGATTCAGTACTTC
CDR3: CASSQDRGTTGIQYF
V: TRBV4-1
size: .
D: .
J: TRBJ2-4

DNA: TGTGCCAGCACGGTTTTGAGGGTTTCAGATACGCAGTATTTT
CDR3: CASTVLRVSDTQYF
V: TRBV5-8
size: .
D: .
J: TRBJ2-3

DNA: TGTGCCTGGAGTGCAGGGAGGGCCGGGGAGCTGTTTTTT
CDR3: CAWSAGRAGELFF
V: TRBV30
size: .
D: TRBD2
J: TRBJ2-2

DNA: TGTGCCAGCTCTTGGGACAGGGAAAATGGCTACACCTTC
CDR3: CASSWDRENGYTF
V: TRBV18
size: .
D: TRBD1
J: TRBJ1-2

DNA: TGTGCCAGCAGCTTGGGACAGGGCCCTGATCAGCCCCAGCATTTT
CDR3: CASSLGQGPDQPQHF
V: TRBV7-9
size: few
D: TRBD1
J: TRBJ1-5

DNA: TGCAGCGGGCTCAGTGCAACTAATGAAAAACTGTTTTTT
CDR3: CSGLSATNEKLFF
V: TRBV29-1
size: .
D: .
J: TRBJ1-4

DNA: TGCGCCAGCAGCTTGGCGATGTGGCAGCAAGAGACCCAGTACTTC
CDR3: CASSLAMWQQETQYF
V: TRBV5-1
size: .
D: .
J: TRBJ2-5

DNA: TGCGCCAGCAGCCAAGATCGAGGGGGCACTGAAGCTTTCTTT
CDR3: CASSQDRGGTEAFF
V: TRBV4-3
size: once
D: .
J: TRBJ1-1

DNA: TGTGCCAGCAGCCAAGAACGAGATGAGACCCAGTACTTC
CDR3: CASSQERDETQYF
V: TRBV4-2
size: few
D: .
J: TRBJ2-5